These T cell receptor beta chains were read from a single sample in a study of CD8 T cells in Susac syndrome. TCRdb reprocessed the immunoSEQ multiplex PCR reads with MiXCR, giving one entry per CDR3 protein. Of tens of thousands of distinct CDR3 sequences in the sample, approximately 96% were seen once. What was sequenced was CD8+ T cells from PBMCs. These receptors were obtained from a human donor with Susac syndrome. Each CDR3 is given with its conserved first and last residue. A D gene is named only where the DNA matches it firmly. Some rows mark clone size as missing; the rest say once, few, many or name a class of expanded clone.

cdr3_length	v_call	j_call	d_call	clone_size	cdr3_aa	cdr3_nt
15	TRBV30	TRBJ1-5	.	.	CAWSAEQGGNQPQHF	TGTGCCTGGAGTGCGGAACAGGGTGGGAATCAGCCCCAGCATTTT
14	TRBV7-2	TRBJ1-5	.	.	CASSLSGGNQPQHF	TGTGCCAGCAGTCTCTCCGGGGGCAATCAGCCCCAGCATTTT
14	TRBV25-1	TRBJ2-5	TRBD2	.	CASSDLLGGETQYF	TGTGCCAGCAGTGACCTGCTGGGGGGGGAGACCCAGTACTTC
13	TRBV7-9	TRBJ1-2	.	.	CASSPSGAVGYTF	TGTGCCAGCAGCCCTAGCGGGGCAGTTGGCTACACCTTC
13	TRBV5-6	TRBJ2-1	.	.	CASSLWRDIEQFF	TGTGCCAGCAGCTTGTGGAGGGATATTGAGCAGTTCTTC
16	TRBV20-1	TRBJ2-5	.	.	CSARDLLSGVGETQYF	TGCAGTGCTAGAGATCTCCTCTCGGGGGTCGGAGAGACCCAGTACTTC
14	TRBV20-1	TRBJ2-5	.	.	CSARDRADQETQYF	TGCAGTGCTAGAGACAGGGCCGACCAAGAGACCCAGTACTTC
15	TRBV6-6	TRBJ1-5	.	.	CASSPGQYSNQPQHF	TGTGCCAGCAGTCCCGGACAGTATAGCAATCAGCCCCAGCATTTT
11	TRBV6-6	TRBJ2-7	.	.	CASSSMYEQYF	TGTGCCAGCAGTTCCATGTACGAGCAGTACTTC
15	TRBV20-1	TRBJ2-4	.	.	CTRHAWGRAKNIQYF	TGCACCCGACACGCGTGGGGGAGAGCCAAAAACATTCAGTACTTC
15	TRBV18	TRBJ1-4	.	.	CASSLTGMPNEKLFF	TGTGCCAGCTCTCTTACGGGGATGCCTAATGAAAAACTGTTTTTT
15	TRBV30	TRBJ1-5	.	.	CAWSVPGGANQPQHF	TGTGCCTGGAGTGTCCCGGGGGGCGCAAATCAGCCCCAGCATTTT
14	TRBV20-1	TRBJ2-5	TRBD1	.	CSAPSGGVQETQYF	TGCAGTGCTCCCTCAGGGGGAGTCCAAGAGACCCAGTACTTC
16	TRBV18	TRBJ2-1	TRBD2	.	CASSPPASGEYNEQFF	TGTGCCAGCTCACCACCGGCTAGCGGGGAATACAATGAGCAGTTCTTC
13	TRBV30	TRBJ1-6	.	.	CAWSVSQDSPLHF	TGTGCCTGGAGTGTGAGTCAAGATTCACCCCTCCACTTT
13	TRBV2	TRBJ1-1	.	.	CASRAFGGTEAFF	TGTGCCAGCAGGGCCTTCGGAGGCACTGAAGCTTTCTTT
13	TRBV6-5	TRBJ2-7	TRBD1	.	CASTDRASYEQYF	TGTGCCAGCACGGACAGGGCTTCCTACGAGCAGTACTTC
19	TRBV7-9	TRBJ2-1	TRBD2	.	CASSPLESLAGGRREEQFF	TGTGCCAGCAGCCCACTTGAAAGTCTAGCGGGGGGAAGAAGGGAAGAGCAGTTCTTC
17	TRBV19	TRBJ1-6	.	.	CASSPQGPGLRNSPLHF	TGTGCCAGTAGTCCCCAGGGGCCGGGACTGAGAAATTCACCCCTCCACTTT
14	TRBV19	TRBJ2-7	TRBD1	.	CASRPGQGTYEQYF	TGTGCCAGTAGACCGGGACAGGGGACCTACGAGCAGTACTTC
12	TRBV6-1	TRBJ1-6	.	few	CASSGGVSPLHF	TGTGCCAGCAGTGGCGGGGTTTCACCCCTCCACTTT
14	TRBV2	TRBJ1-5	.	.	CASSEVAANQPQHF	TGTGCCAGCAGTGAAGTTGCCGCAAATCAGCCCCAGCATTTT
12	TRBV12-3/TRBV12-4	TRBJ2-7	.	.	CASSLAQYEQYF	TGTGCCAGCAGTTTAGCCCAATACGAGCAGTACTTC
11	TRBV2	TRBJ2-1	.	.	CASSEAGEQFF	TGTGCCAGCAGTGAGGCCGGTGAGCAGTTCTTC
14	TRBV27	TRBJ1-5	TRBD1	.	CASSPRTGDQPQHF	TGTGCCAGCAGTCCCCGGACAGGGGATCAGCCCCAGCATTTT
18	TRBV6-2/TRBV6-3	TRBJ2-1	TRBD2	.	CASSYSLLAGGDYNEQFF	TGTGCCAGCAGTTACTCCCTTCTAGCGGGGGGTGACTACAATGAGCAGTTCTTC